These T cell receptor beta chains were read from a single sample in a study of blood T cell repertoires in COVID-19. Clones were sequenced by immunoSEQ multiplex PCR, and TCRdb holds only the in-frame ones, with some missing. The sample lists 150,000 to 200,000 clones; approximately 79% were seen once. The specimen was peripheral blood. The source is a woman in her 70s with acute or convalescent COVID-19. The CDR3 runs from the conserved cysteine through the conserved F or W. The D gene is left open where the match is weak. Expanded clones get a size class; other rows say once, few or many, or leave the size out.

CDR3 DNA: TGTGCCAGCAGTGTAAGCCCCCAAAACGAGCAGTACTTC
CDR3 protein: CASSVSPQNEQYF
V gene: TRBV12-3/TRBV12-4
D gene: -
clone size: once
J gene: TRBJ2-7

CDR3 DNA: TGTGCCAGCAGCCAAGCACTAGGGGGCTGGGGTGGCTACACCTTC
CDR3 protein: CASSQALGGWGGYTF
V gene: TRBV14
D gene: TRBD1
clone size: once
J gene: TRBJ1-2

CDR3 DNA: TGTGCCAGCAGCGTAGCCGGGTGGGATACGCAGTATTTT
CDR3 protein: CASSVAGWDTQYF
V gene: TRBV9
D gene: -
clone size: -
J gene: TRBJ2-3

CDR3 DNA: TGTGCCAGCAGTGAGGACAGAATAACGATCTATGGCTACACCTTC
CDR3 protein: CASSEDRITIYGYTF
V gene: TRBV6-1
D gene: -
clone size: -
J gene: TRBJ1-2

CDR3 DNA: TGTGCCAGCAGCTACAAGCGGGAGCCTTCCTACGAGCAGTACTTC
CDR3 protein: CASSYKREPSYEQYF
V gene: TRBV6-5
D gene: TRBD2
clone size: -
J gene: TRBJ2-7

CDR3 DNA: TGTGCCAGTCGGACTAGCGGGAGAGTAGCGAACACCGGGGAGCTGTTTTTT
CDR3 protein: CASRTSGRVANTGELFF
V gene: TRBV6-7
D gene: TRBD2
clone size: -
J gene: TRBJ2-2

CDR3 DNA: TGTGCCAGTAGTATAAACCACAGGACGAATTCACCCCTCCACTTT
CDR3 protein: CASSINHRTNSPLHF
V gene: TRBV19
D gene: -
clone size: -
J gene: TRBJ1-6

CDR3 DNA: TGTGCTAGTGGTACGGGACTAGCTGATGAGCAGTTCTTC
CDR3 protein: CASGTGLADEQFF
V gene: TRBV12-5
D gene: TRBD2
clone size: -
J gene: TRBJ2-1

CDR3 DNA: TGTGCCAGCAGCCCTCCCCGGGGAGGTGACGGCTACACCTTC
CDR3 protein: CASSPPRGGDGYTF
V gene: TRBV5-6
D gene: -
clone size: -
J gene: TRBJ1-2

CDR3 DNA: TGTGCCAGCAGTGATGGGACAGGGACTTCACCCCTCCACTTT
CDR3 protein: CASSDGTGTSPLHF
V gene: TRBV6-1
D gene: TRBD1
clone size: -
J gene: TRBJ1-6

CDR3 DNA: TGCGCCAGCAGCGCCCTAACAGGCGCCTACGAGCAGTACTTC
CDR3 protein: CASSALTGAYEQYF
V gene: TRBV5-1
D gene: -
clone size: few
J gene: TRBJ2-7

CDR3 DNA: TGCGCCAGCAGCCAGGACAGGGGGGATGGCTACACCTTC
CDR3 protein: CASSQDRGDGYTF
V gene: TRBV4-1
D gene: TRBD1
clone size: -
J gene: TRBJ1-2

CDR3 DNA: TGTGCCAGCAGTGCTACTAGCAATGAGCAGTTCTTC
CDR3 protein: CASSATSNEQFF
V gene: TRBV7-9
D gene: -
clone size: once
J gene: TRBJ2-1

CDR3 DNA: TGTGCCAGCGGGAGCTCTTCAACTAATGAAAAACTGTTTTTT
CDR3 protein: CASGSSSTNEKLFF
V gene: TRBV11-2
D gene: -
clone size: -
J gene: TRBJ1-4

CDR3 DNA: TGTGCCAGCAGCCAACAGGGGGCTCGCACTGAAGCTTTCTTT
CDR3 protein: CASSQQGARTEAFF
V gene: TRBV14
D gene: TRBD1
clone size: -
J gene: TRBJ1-1

CDR3 DNA: TGTGCCAGCAGCCAAGGGGCGACAGGGGGTACAGCCGGGGAGCTGTTTTTT
CDR3 protein: CASSQGATGGTAGELFF
V gene: TRBV3-1/TRBV3-2
D gene: TRBD1
clone size: once
J gene: TRBJ2-2

CDR3 DNA: TGTGCCAGCAGCTTAATCAGGGCCGAGCAGTACTTC
CDR3 protein: CASSLIRAEQYF
V gene: TRBV7-8
D gene: -
clone size: -
J gene: TRBJ2-7

CDR3 DNA: TGTGCCAGCAGCAAAGGCGGGGACAGGGCTTACACAGATACGCAGTATTTT
CDR3 protein: CASSKGGDRAYTDTQYF
V gene: TRBV21-1
D gene: -
clone size: -
J gene: TRBJ2-3

CDR3 DNA: TGCGCCAGCAGCGCCGGACTAGCGGGGGGACTCAATGAGCAGTTCTTC
CDR3 protein: CASSAGLAGGLNEQFF
V gene: TRBV5-1
D gene: TRBD2
clone size: -
J gene: TRBJ2-1

CDR3 DNA: TGTGCCAGCAGCTTAGGAGACAGGGGAGTCACCGGGGAGCTGTTTTTT
CDR3 protein: CASSLGDRGVTGELFF
V gene: TRBV7-6
D gene: TRBD1
clone size: -
J gene: TRBJ2-2

CDR3 DNA: TGTGCCAGCAGCTCCAGCCGGGCAGGGGCGTCCTATAATTCACCCCTCCACTTT
CDR3 protein: CASSSSRAGASYNSPLHF
V gene: TRBV7-8
D gene: -
clone size: -
J gene: TRBJ1-6

CDR3 DNA: TGTGCCAGTAGTATAGCAGGGACAGGGGGCACTGAAGCTTTCTTT
CDR3 protein: CASSIAGTGGTEAFF
V gene: TRBV19
D gene: TRBD1
clone size: -
J gene: TRBJ1-1

CDR3 DNA: TGTGCCAGCAGCCGTGGACTGGTCTCACCCCTCCACTTT
CDR3 protein: CASSRGLVSPLHF
V gene: TRBV7-9
D gene: -
clone size: once
J gene: TRBJ1-6

CDR3 DNA: TGTGCCAGCAGTGTCTCGGGACAGGGTGCAGCGTCTGGCTACACCTTC
CDR3 protein: CASSVSGQGAASGYTF
V gene: TRBV2
D gene: TRBD1
clone size: -
J gene: TRBJ1-2

CDR3 DNA: TGTGCCAGCAGTTACGGGCCTAATACCCAGTACTTC
CDR3 protein: CASSYGPNTQYF
V gene: TRBV6-5
D gene: -
clone size: -
J gene: TRBJ2-5

CDR3 DNA: TGTGCCAGCAGCCCCGGGACAGGGGCTCACGAGCAGTACTTC
CDR3 protein: CASSPGTGAHEQYF
V gene: TRBV7-3
D gene: TRBD1
clone size: -
J gene: TRBJ2-7

CDR3 DNA: TGTGCCAGCAGCCAGGACAGACTCTATAATTCACCCCTCCACTTT
CDR3 protein: CASSQDRLYNSPLHF
V gene: TRBV5-4
D gene: -
clone size: -
J gene: TRBJ1-6

CDR3 DNA: TGCGCCAGCAGTACGGTCAGTGGGGGGAACTATGGCTACACCTTC
CDR3 protein: CASSTVSGGNYGYTF
V gene: TRBV5-1
D gene: -
clone size: -
J gene: TRBJ1-2

CDR3 DNA: TGTGCCAGCAGCTATACAGGGCAGGACTACGAGCAGTACTTC
CDR3 protein: CASSYTGQDYEQYF
V gene: TRBV7-2
D gene: -
clone size: -
J gene: TRBJ2-7